These 17 T cell receptor beta chains were sequenced from one sample in a study of ipilimumab plus nivolumab after autologous stem cell transplantation. The data were produced by immunoSEQ multiplex PCR, yet TCRdb's version contains in-frame clones alone and is incomplete. The sample yields 9,500 to 15,000 clones, roughly three quarters seen once. The sample in question was PBMCs, obtained in a trial of ipilimumab plus nivolumab as post-transplant consolidation. These receptors were collected from a male donor with diffuse large B-cell lymphoma.

The genes are TRBV2 and TRBJ1-2; 7 bases are a match to TRBD1. CDR1 is SNHLY, CDR2 FYNNEI, per germline. There are 16 residues in the CDR3. V lost 6 bases to trimming and J lost 5 bases; unmatched junction nucleotides: 15. The CDR3 loop is CASRHLFSGQAYGYTF. CDR3 DNA sequence: TGTGCCAGCAGGCACTTGTTTTCCGGACAGGCGTATGGCTACACCTTC.

This clone came up a few times. The chain carries TRBV5-6 and TRBJ2-7; a weak D match, TRBD2 (7 bases). The ends were cut back, 7 bases at V and 5 bases at J, with 19 bases in the middle. In germline, CDR1 is SGHDT, CDR2 YYEEEE. The CDR3 sequence is 14 residues long. CDR3: CASRVGGAGNEQYF. CDR3 nucleotide sequence: TGTGCCAGCCGGGTGGGGGGGGCTGGAAACGAGCAGTACTTC.

This chain connects TRBV6-1 to TRBJ2-3; D call uncertain. The V end was cut by 1 base, the J end by 0 bases, with 8 bases between. The CDR3 sequence is 15 residues long. Germline CDR1 and CDR2: MNHNS and SASEGT. The CDR3 coding sequence is TGTGCCAGCAGTGAAGAGGCTTATAGCACAGATACGCAGTATTTT. Translation: CASSEEAYSTDTQYF.

The chain employs TRBV18 and TRBJ1-5; D remains ambiguous. This CDR3 is 16 amino acids long. Germline lookup yields CDR1 KGHSH and CDR2 LQKENI. V gave up 0 bases and J gave up 0 bases, with 9 bases separating them. CDR3 residues: CASSPPYTYSNQPQHF. The CDR3 DNA reads TGTGCCAGCTCACCACCCTACACTTATAGCAATCAGCCCCAGCATTTT.

J is TRBJ1-2 and V is TRBV30, with D possibly matching TRBD1 (6 bases). Germline loops: CDR1 GTSNPN, CDR2 SVGIG (reference sequence). V gave up 0 bases and J gave up 9 bases, with 17 bases separating them. This CDR3 region has 14 residues. DNA of the CDR3: TGTGCCTGGAGTGTAGATCTTGCAGGGGAGAGCTACACCTTC. It specifies CAWSVDLAGESYTF.

V gene TRBV7-2 combines with J gene TRBJ2-7; possible D gene TRBD1, 6 bases. V was cut by 3 bases and J by 4 bases, with 13 bases left in between. The CDR3 runs 14 residues. Germline V CDR1 and CDR2: SGHTA, FQGNSA. CDR3 in amino acids: CASSFEGVQYEQYF. The CDR3 DNA reads TGTGCCAGCAGCTTCGAGGGGGTTCAATACGAGCAGTACTTC.

The chain uses TRBV15 and TRBJ1-3; 7 bases are a match to TRBD1. The ends lost 0 bases at V and 5 bases at J; junction bases unmatched: 10. The V gene's germline CDR1 is LNHNV and CDR2 YYDKDF (reference sequence). This CDR3 is built from 17 residues. CDR3 sequence reads: CATSRDRSPGGRNTIYF. The CDR3 DNA reads TGTGCCACCAGCAGAGATAGGTCCCCAGGGGGTAGAAACACCATATATTTT.

This clone has more than one count but fewer than ten. The rearrangement joins TRBV11-2 to TRBJ2-7, with no clear D. This CDR3 is built from 14 residues. Trimming pared 5 bases from V and 6 bases from J, leaving 17 bases between. Germline loops: CDR1 SGHAT, CDR2 FQNNGV. The CDR3 sequence: CASSPAPPWGEQYF. In DNA form, the CDR3 reads TGTGCCAGCAGCCCGGCTCCCCCTTGGGGCGAGCAGTACTTC. The whole variable domain, filled in from reference TRBV11-2 and TRBJ2-7, reads EAGVAQSPRYKIIEKRQSVAFWCNPISGHATLYWYQQILGQGPKLLIQFQNNGVVDDSQLPKDRFSAERLKGVDSTLKIQPAKLEDSAVYLCASSPAPPWGEQYFGPGTRLTVT.

V and J are TRBV7-9 and TRBJ2-7; D is ambiguous. Trimming took off 3 bases at V and 7 bases at J, with 13 bases between the two ends. The CDR3 loop spans 13 amino acids. Germline values: CDR1 SEHNR, CDR2 FQNEAQ (reference sequence). For the CDR3, the DNA is TGTGCCAGCAGCTTGGTTAGGTCTGGGGAGCAGTACTTC. It translates to CASSLVRSGEQYF.

This clone was recorded once. V is TRBV10-3 and J is TRBJ1-2; D is uncertain. V lost 3 bases, J lost 4 bases, and 9 bases lay in between. Germline V gene sequence: CDR1 ENHRY, CDR2 SYGVKD. The CDR3 spans 13 residues. CDR3 DNA sequence: TGTGCCATCAGTGATCCTGTCGCCTATGGCTACACCTTC. Translating it yields CAISDPVAYGYTF.

The sample holds a few counts of this clone. The J gene is TRBJ2-2, the V gene TRBV9, with D uncertain. V shed 3 bases and J shed 6 bases, with 9 bases lying between them. The length of the CDR3 is 13 residues. Germline CDR1 SGDLS, CDR2 YYNGEE. In DNA, the CDR3 is TGTGCCAGCAGCGGCAATGATCCCGGGGAGCTGTTTTTT. Protein sequence: CASSGNDPGELFF.

There are a few counts of this clone. V and J are TRBV7-9 and TRBJ2-7, with D possibly being TRBD1 or TRBD2 (5 bases each). The CDR3 consists of 15 residues. The germline CDR1 and CDR2 sequences are SEHNR and FQNEAQ (reference sequence). The V gene lost 2 bases and the J gene lost 7 bases, with 18 bases spanning the gap. The CDR3 DNA reads TGTGCCAGCAGCTTACCCGGGACGCGAGAAAGGGAGCAGTACTTC. The encoded protein is CASSLPGTREREQYF.

The chain recombines TRBV15 with TRBJ1-1; D may be TRBD1 (5 bases). The CDR3 consists of 16 residues. The germline V gene encodes CDR1 LNHNV and CDR2 YYDKDF (reference sequence). Trimming cost V 3 bases and J 3 bases, with 17 bases left between them. The CDR3 DNA follows: TGTGCCACCAGCAGGGCATTACGGGGCCTCTACACTGAAGCTTTCTTT. The encoded protein is CATSRALRGLYTEAFF.

This rearrangement joins TRBV5-1 to TRBJ1-2; no definite D call. V was pared by 0 bases and J by 0 bases, with 9 bases between. The CDR3 has 15 residues. The germline CDR1 and CDR2 sequences are SGHRS and YFSETQ. The DNA for the CDR3 is TGCGCCAGCAGCTTGGAGGCAGAAGCTAACTATGGCTACACCTTC. This gives the protein CASSLEAEANYGYTF.

The chain is built from TRBV7-8 and TRBJ2-2, with 10 bases identical to TRBD1. The germline gives CDR1 SGHVS, CDR2 FQNEAQ. After removal of 5 bases from V and 7 bases from J, the junction contained 4 bases not matched to a gene. This CDR3 contains 14 residues. The CDR3 sequence is CASSTTGGHGELFF. The CDR3 DNA reads as TGTGCCAGCAGCACGACAGGGGGCCACGGGGAGCTGTTTTTT.

This clone is labeled as medium-sized. The chain is built from TRBV18 and TRBJ1-5; 8 bases align to TRBD1. CDR1 is KGHSH, CDR2 LQKENI, per germline. This CDR3 region has 15 residues. With 6 bases clipped from V and 4 bases from J, the junction kept 8 bases outside the gene matches. The CDR3 bases are TGTGCCAGCTCTCGAGACAGGGGAGGGAATCAGCCCCAGCATTTT. Translation gives CASSRDRGGNQPQHF. Looking up the rest from reference TRBV18 and TRBJ1-5 gives the full variable domain: NAGVMQNPRHLVRRRGQEARLRCSPMKGHSHVYWYRQLPEEGLKFMVYLQKENIIDESGMPKERFSAEFPKEGPSILRIQQVVRGDSAAYFCASSRDRGGNQPQHFGDGTRLSIL.

The chain joins TRBV2 to TRBJ2-3, with TRBD2 matching 10 bases. CDR1 and CDR2 (germline): SNHLY, FYNNEI. This CDR3 spans 16 amino acids. After removal of 4 bases from V and 6 bases from J, the junction contained 10 bases not matched to a gene. In DNA form, the CDR3 reads TGTGCCAGCAGTGGGAGGAGCGGGAGGGTTGGGGATACGCAGTATTTT. It specifies CASSGRSGRVGDTQYF.